These 23 T cell receptor beta chains originate from one sample sequenced in a study of OX40 agonist ivuxolimab in advanced cancers. Receptors were amplified or captured by the immunoSEQ multiplex PCR assay. The clones in this table, taken by TCRdb from immuneACCESS, are in-frame only. Not every clone is retained; where verified, under half of the shortfall comes from an unresolved V gene, and the cause of the rest is unknown. The sample data list some 66,000 clones, and 85% of these were observed just once. The top ten constitute roughly 0.8% of the sample. Sample: CD4+ or CD8+ T cells sorted from blood, taken in a trial of the OX40 agonist ivuxolimab. These receptor sequences come from an adult with an advanced solid tumor such as melanoma, head and neck, liver or kidney cancer.

The J gene is TRBJ2-5, the V gene TRBV13, with unresolved D. The V end was cut by 5 bases, the J end by 3 bases, with 10 bases between. Germline CDR1 and CDR2: PRHDT and FYEKMQ (reference sequence). The length of the CDR3 is 13 residues. In DNA, the CDR3 is TGTGCCAGCAGCCCAGCCCTGGAAGAGACCCAGTACTTC. Residues: CASSPALEETQYF.

The chain carries TRBV10-3 and TRBJ2-1, with 7 positions matching TRBD2. The CDR3 runs to 15 residues. The J segment lost 4 bases and the V segment lost 3 bases, leaving 6 bases of the junction unmatched. Germline values: CDR1 ENHRY, CDR2 SYGVKD. The CDR3, as DNA: TGTGCCATCAGTGAACAAGCGGGGAAATACAATGAGCAGTTCTTC. This translates into CAISEQAGKYNEQFF.

In this sample, this clone turned up a few times. CDR3 sequence (DNA): TGCGCCAGCAGCTTGGGAGGGACTAGCGGCTACGAGCAGTACTTC. As protein: CASSLGGTSGYEQYF. V is TRBV5-1 and J is TRBJ2-7; 11 bases agree with TRBD2. Losses at the gene ends were 0 bases for V and 3 bases for J; bases not matched to a gene: 2. The CDR3 spans 15 residues. Germline assignment: CDR1 SGHRS and CDR2 YFSETQ.

V gene TRBV10-3 combines with J gene TRBJ2-3; TRBD1 agrees at 10 bases. The CDR3 has 17 residues. V shed 0 bases, J shed 3 bases, and the junction held 6 bases outside the gene matches. The germline V gene has CDR1 ENHRY and CDR2 SYGVKD. The CDR3 sequence: CAISESGQGKGTDTQYF. In DNA form, the CDR3 reads TGTGCCATCAGTGAGTCGGGACAGGGGAAAGGGACAGATACGCAGTATTTT.

V and J are TRBV7-8 and TRBJ1-3; D call uncertain. Trimming pared 3 bases from V and 2 bases from J, leaving 11 bases between. This CDR3 region has 15 residues. Germline-derived CDR1 and CDR2 are SGHVS and FQNEAQ. CDR3 sequence (DNA): TGTGCCAGCAGCTTTTCATCGGGCCCTGGAAACACCATATATTTT. Translated: CASSFSSGPGNTIYF.

The rearrangement joins TRBV29-1 to TRBJ1-1; no clear D. V dropped 7 bases and J dropped 0 bases, with 6 bases sitting between them. There are 11 residues in the CDR3. Germline loops: CDR1 SQVTM, CDR2 ANQGSEA. For the CDR3, the DNA is TGCAGCGGAGTTTTGAACACTGAAGCTTTCTTT. Translating gives CSGVLNTEAFF.

The chain links TRBV7-9 to TRBJ1-1; 8 bases are a match to TRBD1. Per the germline V gene, CDR1 is SEHNR and CDR2 is FQNEAQ (reference sequence). Trimming took 5 bases from V and 6 from J; bases not matched to a gene: 8. The CDR3 consists of 14 residues. The CDR3 sequence: CASSPGQGSPEAFF. The CDR3 bases are TGTGCCAGCAGCCCTGGACAGGGTAGCCCTGAAGCTTTCTTT.

The gene calls are TRBV18 and TRBJ1-2, with D tentatively TRBD1 (5 bases). CDR1 KGHSH and CDR2 LQKENI come from the germline V gene. The CDR3 totals 14 residues. V dropped 2 bases and J dropped 0 bases, with 7 bases sitting between them. CDR3 nucleotide sequence: TGTGCCAGCTCACCAGGGGCAGCTAACTATGGCTACACCTTC. Translating it yields CASSPGAANYGYTF.

The chain carries TRBV5-8 and TRBJ1-6, with D unresolved. The CDR3 has 14 residues. Trimming left V 2 bases short and J 3 bases short, with 6 bases between. CDR1 SGHTS and CDR2 YDEGEE come from the germline V gene. The CDR3 nucleotides read TGTGCCAGCAGCTTTGGCAGCTATAATTCACCCCTCCACTTT. This gives the protein CASSFGSYNSPLHF. Full variable domain (outside the CDR3, taken from reference TRBV5-8 and TRBJ1-6): EAGVTQSPTHLIKTRGQQATLRCSPISGHTSVYWYQQALGLGLQFLLWYDEGEERNRGNFPPRFSGRQFPNYSSELNVNALELEDSALYLCASSFGSYNSPLHFGNGTRLTVT.

This clone was seen once. The CDR3 here is CASRPPGTDTQYF. As DNA, the CDR3 is TGTGCAAGTCGACCGCCGGGCACAGATACGCAGTATTTT. The V and J genes are TRBV12-2 and TRBJ2-3; whether TRBD2, the table's D call, matches the DNA was not checked. TRBV12-2 corresponds to a pseudogene. This CDR3 spans 13 amino acids.

This chain joins TRBV7-2 and TRBJ1-2; 9 bases fit TRBD1. V lost 4 bases to trimming and J lost 0 bases; unmatched junction nucleotides: 6. The CDR3 is 16 residues long. Germline CDR1 and CDR2: SGHTA and FQGNSA. The CDR3 sequence is CASSYYGTGTNYGYTF. As DNA, the CDR3 is TGTGCCAGCAGCTATTATGGGACAGGGACTAACTATGGCTACACCTTC.

The V gene is TRBV18, the J gene TRBJ2-7; D might be TRBD2 (5 bases). Germline assignment: CDR1 KGHSH and CDR2 LQKENI. Between the trimmed V and J ends, which lost 5 bases and 4 bases, there was a span of 12 bases. The CDR3 runs to 13 residues. The CDR3 DNA sequence: TGTGCCAGCTCAACCACGGCGGGTTACGAGCAGTACTTC. This translates into CASSTTAGYEQYF.

The chain has TRBV6-5 and TRBJ1-1, with D maybe TRBD1 (5 bases). V lost 0 bases and J 0 bases, leaving 5 bases between the germline ends. Looked up from germline, CDR1 is MNHEY and CDR2 is SVGAGI. This CDR3 spans 14 amino acids. The CDR3 spells CASSYSGVNTEAFF. CDR3 nucleotide sequence: TGTGCCAGCAGTTACTCGGGGGTGAACACTGAAGCTTTCTTT.

This rearrangement joins TRBV5-6 to TRBJ1-2; D is uncertain. CDR3 length: 11 amino acids. Germline-derived CDR1 and CDR2 are SGHDT and YYEEEE. Trimming removed 4 bases at V and 2 bases at J, with 3 bases between. CDR3: CASSTNYGYTF. The CDR3, as DNA: TGTGCCAGCAGCACCAACTATGGCTACACCTTC.

V gene TRBV2 combines with J gene TRBJ1-2, with 10 bases that match TRBD1. The germline CDR1 and CDR2 sequences are SNHLY and FYNNEI. The CDR3 has 13 amino acids. After removal of 7 bases from V and 4 bases from J, the junction contained 3 bases not matched to a gene. This CDR3 is CASKTGGGYGYTF. The CDR3 nucleotides read TGTGCCAGCAAGACAGGGGGCGGCTATGGCTACACCTTC.

The CDR3 protein is CASSLRTEQETQYF. The DNA of the CDR3 is TGTGCCAGCAGCCTGAGGACAGAGCAAGAGACCCAGTACTTC. This sequence joins TRBV7-9 and TRBJ2-5; possible D gene TRBD1, 6 bases. The V end lost 5 bases, the J end lost 2 bases, and 12 bases lay between the germline ends. The CDR3 has 14 residues. Germline CDR1 reads SEHNR; CDR2 reads FQNEAQ (reference sequence).

This chain uses TRBV5-1 with TRBJ2-6; D not certain. CDR3 size: 16 residues. V dropped 0 bases and J dropped 5 bases, with 12 bases sitting between them. Germline CDR1 and CDR2: SGHRS and YFSETQ. The CDR3 DNA is TGCGCCAGCAGCTTGGCCGCCGGGTCTAGGGCCAACGTCCTGACTTTC. Its translation: CASSLAAGSRANVLTF.

The chain uses TRBV6-6 and TRBJ1-5, with D possibly matching TRBD1 (5 bases). The CDR3 is made up of 10 amino acids. Trimming shortened V by 8 bases and J by 7 bases, and 6 bases separated the two germline ends. The germline V gene has CDR1 MNHNY and CDR2 SVGAGI (reference sequence). CDR3 loop: CASGGQPQHF. CDR3 in DNA: TGTGCCAGCGGGGGACAGCCCCAGCATTTT.

J is TRBJ2-2 and V is TRBV5-6; D is ambiguous. The length of the CDR3 is 15 residues. Germline V gene sequence: CDR1 SGHDT, CDR2 YYEEEE. V lost 4 bases to trimming and J lost 2 bases, with 12 bases between them. CDR3 protein: CASSQIGPNTGELFF. In DNA, the CDR3 is TGTGCCAGCAGCCAAATCGGCCCAAACACCGGGGAGCTGTTTTTT.

This clone came up a few times. The same CDR3 can be traced to other DNA sequences in this sample. The CDR3 spells CASSYSVGETQYF. CDR3 nucleotides: TGTGCCAGCAGTTACTCGGTAGGGGAGACCCAGTACTTC. This chain joins TRBV6-5 and TRBJ2-5; unclear D gene. The CDR3 has 13 residues. With 0 bases removed from V and 5 bases from J, the gap between germline ends came to 7 bases. CDR1 MNHEY and CDR2 SVGAGI come from the germline V gene.

This chain connects TRBV7-8 to TRBJ1-3; D remains ambiguous. The V gene's germline CDR1 is SGHVS and CDR2 FQNEAQ. The V gene lost 0 bases and the J gene lost 0 bases, with 9 bases spanning the gap. This CDR3 is 16 amino acids long. In DNA, the CDR3 is TGTGCCAGCAGCTTAGCGCCGGCTGCCTCTGGAAACACCATATATTTT. This sequence encodes CASSLAPAASGNTIYF.

The rearrangement joins TRBV5-1 to TRBJ2-5, with D unclear. The V and J ends lost 1 base and 2 bases respectively, with 12 bases between them. The CDR3 sequence is 15 residues long. Germline loops: CDR1 SGHRS, CDR2 YFSETQ. The CDR3 DNA reads as TGCGCCAGCAGCTTGACCCTGGGTCGGCAAGAGACCCAGTACTTC. Its protein product is CASSLTLGRQETQYF.

This sequence joins TRBV27 and TRBJ1-2; a possible D gene is TRBD1 (5 bases). With 4 bases removed from V and 4 bases from J, the gap between germline ends came to 7 bases. CDR1 MNHEY and CDR2 SMNVEV come from the germline V gene (reference sequence). The CDR3 runs 12 residues. The CDR3 is CASSWDGYGYTF. The CDR3 nucleotides read TGTGCCAGCAGTTGGGACGGCTATGGCTACACCTTC.